This is a list of T cell receptor beta chains from one sample in a study of T-cell reconstitution after alpha-beta-depleted transplantation in children. TCRdb reprocessed the PCR reads with MiXCR, giving one entry per CDR3 protein. The table lists about 360,000 distinct CDR3 sequences, about an eighth of them singletons. Source: PBMCs, taken from the stem cell graft. The receptors shown here come from a human donor who donated a stem cell graft to a child with Fanconi anemia. Each CDR3 is given with its conserved first and last residue. A D gene is named only where the DNA matches it firmly. The listing skips clone size in some rows; elsewhere it reads once, few, many or a size class.

j_call: TRBJ2-7
v_call: TRBV15
clone_size: -
d_call: -
cdr3_nt: TGTGCCACCCGACAGAGCTCCTACGAGCAGTACTTC
cdr3_aa: CATRQSSYEQYF

j_call: TRBJ2-2
v_call: TRBV9
clone_size: -
d_call: -
cdr3_nt: TGTGCCAGCAGCTCCCACGGGGCTACCGGGGAGCTGTTTTTT
cdr3_aa: CASSSHGATGELFF

j_call: TRBJ2-2
v_call: TRBV7-9
clone_size: few
d_call: -
cdr3_nt: TGTGCCAGCAGCTTAGCAGGGGACCTACTAACCGGGGAGCTGTTTTTT
cdr3_aa: CASSLAGDLLTGELFF

j_call: TRBJ2-5
v_call: TRBV4-1
clone_size: -
d_call: TRBD1
cdr3_nt: TGCGCCAGCAGCCAAGATAGGGTACAGGGGGCGCGAGGAGGGCCCCAAGAGACCCAGTACTTC
cdr3_aa: CASSQDRVQGARGGPQETQYF

j_call: TRBJ1-2
v_call: TRBV20-1
clone_size: many
d_call: -
cdr3_nt: TGCAGTGCCACCCCATTGACGCTACCTAACTATGGCTACACCTTC
cdr3_aa: CSATPLTLPNYGYTF

j_call: TRBJ2-2
v_call: TRBV5-5
clone_size: -
d_call: -
cdr3_nt: TGTGCCAGCAGCTTGGCACGAAGATACACCGGGGAGCTGTTTTTT
cdr3_aa: CASSLARRYTGELFF

j_call: TRBJ1-2
v_call: TRBV7-2
clone_size: few
d_call: TRBD1
cdr3_nt: TGTGCCAGCAGCTCACGGACAGGGAGCTATGGCTACACCTTC
cdr3_aa: CASSSRTGSYGYTF

j_call: TRBJ1-1
v_call: TRBV6-2/TRBV6-3
clone_size: few
d_call: -
cdr3_nt: TGTGCCAGCAGTTACTATTCCGACGGAACTGAAGCTTTCTTT
cdr3_aa: CASSYYSDGTEAFF

j_call: TRBJ1-1
v_call: TRBV24-1
clone_size: few
d_call: -
cdr3_nt: TGTGCCACCAGTGATGCCCTTCAGGAGGAAGCTTTCTTT
cdr3_aa: CATSDALQEEAFF

j_call: TRBJ1-1
v_call: TRBV25-1
clone_size: many
d_call: -
cdr3_nt: TGTGCCAGCAGTGTCTTCGGGACTGAAGCTTTCTTT
cdr3_aa: CASSVFGTEAFF

j_call: TRBJ1-3
v_call: TRBV4-2
clone_size: many
d_call: -
cdr3_nt: TGTGCCAGCAGCCAAATCGACACGGGGGCCCTCTCTGGAAACACCATATATTTT
cdr3_aa: CASSQIDTGALSGNTIYF

j_call: TRBJ1-3
v_call: TRBV5-1
clone_size: -
d_call: -
cdr3_nt: TGCGCCAGCATGGACGGGACGCCTGGAAACACCATATATTTT
cdr3_aa: CASMDGTPGNTIYF

j_call: TRBJ2-3
v_call: TRBV5-1
clone_size: few
d_call: -
cdr3_nt: TGCGCCAGCAGCTTGGTAGGGGCGGGCACAGATACGCAGTATTTT
cdr3_aa: CASSLVGAGTDTQYF